What follows are 23 T cell receptor beta chains derived from one specimen sequenced in a study of control samples from healthy donors and cancer patients. Assay used: immunoSEQ multiplex PCR; TCRdb lists only in-frame clones, some missing. The data show 150,000 to 200,000 clones, 90% to 95% seen once. Sequences were obtained from blood. Source of these receptors: a man aged 18 to 29 in good health.

This clone was observed once. In DNA, the CDR3 is TGTGCCAGCTCACCTTCCTGGGAAGGAGATAATTCACCCCTCCACTTT. Protein sequence: CASSPSWEGDNSPLHF. The rearrangement joins TRBV18 to TRBJ1-6; D unclear. The germline V and J ends were trimmed by 3 bases and 5 bases, with 14 bases remaining between them. This CDR3 spans 16 amino acids. CDR1 and CDR2 (germline): KGHSH, LQKENI. Complete variable domain (other parts from reference TRBV18 and TRBJ1-6): NAGVMQNPRHLVRRRGQEARLRCSPMKGHSHVYWYRQLPEEGLKFMVYLQKENIIDESGMPKERFSAEFPKEGPSILRIQQVVRGDSAAYFCASSPSWEGDNSPLHFGNGTRLTVT.

J is TRBJ2-6 and V is TRBV5-1; D may correspond to TRBD1 or TRBD2 (5 bases each). Germline V gives CDR1 SGHRS, CDR2 YFSETQ. The CDR3 extends over 15 amino acids. V was trimmed by 2 bases and J by 0 bases, leaving 6 bases between them. This chain's CDR3 is CASSFGGSGANVLTF. The CDR3 DNA is TGCGCCAGCAGCTTTGGGGGCTCTGGGGCCAACGTCCTGACTTTC.

The V and J genes are TRBV24-1 and TRBJ1-5; possible D gene TRBD1, 5 bases. The V and J ends lost 5 bases and 2 bases respectively, with 6 bases between them. The CDR3 consists of 13 residues. Germline CDR1 KGHDR, CDR2 SFDVKD. For the CDR3, the DNA is TGTGCCACCAGTGGGGGGGGCAATCAGCCCCAGCATTTT. Its translation: CATSGGGNQPQHF.

The rearrangement uses TRBV6-6 and TRBJ1-5; D not resolved. The CDR3 has 16 amino acids. The V gene lost 0 bases and the J gene lost 5 bases, with 14 bases spanning the gap. Germline CDR1 is MNHNY and CDR2 is SVGAGI (reference sequence). In DNA, the CDR3 is TGTGCCAGCAGTTACTCGAGCGACGGAGGGTATCAGCCCCAGCATTTT. It yields the protein CASSYSSDGGYQPQHF.

This CDR3 reads CAWGFLGANYGYTF. The CDR3 nucleotides are TGTGCCTGGGGTTTCCTAGGTGCTAACTATGGCTACACCTTC. The chain is built from TRBV30 and TRBJ1-2; D remains unclear. The CDR3 spans 14 residues. V was pared by 5 bases and J by 0 bases, with 13 bases between. CDR1 and CDR2 from the germline V gene are GTSNPN and SVGIG (reference sequence).

The chain has TRBV5-1 and TRBJ2-7; D gene ambiguous. CDR1 is SGHRS and CDR2 is YFSETQ in the germline V gene. CDR3 length: 15 amino acids. Trimming shortened V by 4 bases and J by 0 bases, and 14 bases separated the two germline ends. In DNA, the CDR3 is TGCGCCAGCAGCCAAGGTGGCAGCCGCTCCTACGAGCAGTACTTC. Translated, it gives CASSQGGSRSYEQYF.

The V and J genes are TRBV5-4 and TRBJ2-7; D assignment may be TRBD1 or TRBD2 (5 bases each). This CDR3 comprises 14 residues. Germline V gives CDR1 SGHNT, CDR2 YYREEE (reference sequence). V lost 1 base and J lost 0, with 8 bases in between. The CDR3 region is CASSLKGSSYEQYF. The CDR3 coding sequence is TGTGCCAGCAGCTTGAAGGGGAGCTCCTACGAGCAGTACTTC.

The gene calls are TRBV4-1 and TRBJ2-3; TRBD2 agrees at 9 bases. The CDR3 contains 17 residues. Germline CDR1 reads MGHRA; CDR2 reads YSYEKL. V lost 3 bases, J lost 4 bases, and 11 bases stayed unmatched. The CDR3 region is CASSHLEEAGGSDTQYF. For the CDR3, the DNA is TGCGCCAGCAGCCACCTCGAAGAAGCGGGGGGTTCAGATACGCAGTATTTT.

This chain joins TRBV7-2 and TRBJ1-2, with TRBD1 matching 12 bases. The V gene's germline CDR1 is SGHTA and CDR2 FQGNSA. V lost 4 bases to trimming and J lost 8 bases; unmatched junction nucleotides: 11. The CDR3 contains 16 residues. CDR3 nucleotides: TGTGCCAGCAGCTACGAGAGGGACAGGGGGCGCCAGGGCTACACCTTC. Amino acids: CASSYERDRGRQGYTF.

The chain couples TRBV6-2 or TRBV6-3 to TRBJ2-3, with 13 bases lining up with TRBD2. Germline V gene lookup returns CDR1 MNHEY and CDR2 SVGEGT. V gave up 5 bases and J gave up 4 bases; unmatched junction bases: 6. The CDR3 has 16 residues. The CDR3 is CASSSKTSGGPDTQYF. Here the CDR3 DNA reads TGTGCCAGCAGTAGCAAGACTAGCGGGGGGCCAGATACGCAGTATTTT.

The chain uses TRBV4-1 and TRBJ1-5; TRBD1 aligns across 7 bases. CDR1 is MGHRA and CDR2 is YSYEKL in the germline V gene. This CDR3 has 15 residues. V lost 0 bases and J lost 4; bases outside the gene matches: 3. The CDR3 sequence is CASSQDTGENQPQHF. In DNA form, the CDR3 reads TGCGCCAGCAGCCAAGACACAGGGGAGAATCAGCCCCAGCATTTT.

The chain joins TRBV7-6 to TRBJ1-2; D may be TRBD1 (6 bases). In germline, CDR1 is SGHVS, CDR2 FNYEAQ. The CDR3 has 17 amino acids. V dropped 1 base and J dropped 3 bases, with 18 bases sitting between them. The CDR3 nucleotides are TGTGCCAGCAGCTTAGTGGTGGGACACAAGAATGACTATGGCTACACCTTC. The encoded protein is CASSLVVGHKNDYGYTF. The entire variable domain, with the rest obtained from reference TRBV7-6 and TRBJ1-2, is as follows: GAGVSQSPRYKVTKRGQDVALRCDPISGHVSLYWYRQALGQGPEFLTYFNYEAQQDKSGLPNDRFSAERPEGSISTLTIQRTEQRDSAMYRCASSLVVGHKNDYGYTFGSGTRLTVV.

This clone has only one observation. J is TRBJ2-7 and V is TRBV9, with 11 bases identical to TRBD2. CDR1 and CDR2 (germline): SGDLS, YYNGEE. V lost 3 bases to trimming and J lost 6 bases; unmatched junction nucleotides: 8. The CDR3 runs 15 residues. CDR3 in amino acids: CASSARTSGPTEQYF. The DNA of the CDR3 is TGTGCCAGCAGCGCGAGGACTAGCGGGCCCACCGAGCAGTACTTC. Full variable domain (rest looked up from reference TRBV9 and TRBJ2-7): DSGVTQTPKHLITATGQRVTLRCSPRSGDLSVYWYQQSLDQGLQFLIQYYNGEERAKGNILERFSAQQFPDLHSELNLSSLELGDSALYFCASSARTSGPTEQYFGPGTRLTVT.

V gene TRBV2 combines with J gene TRBJ2-1; 7 bases match TRBD2. Trimming removed 6 bases from V and 5 bases from J; junction bases left unmatched: 7. CDR3 length equals 14 residues. CDR1 is SNHLY, CDR2 FYNNEI, per germline. The CDR3 spells CASRWLADHNEQFF. CDR3 DNA sequence: TGTGCCAGCAGGTGGCTAGCGGACCACAATGAGCAGTTCTTC.

The rearrangement links TRBV28 to TRBJ2-7; 7 nucleotides agree with TRBD1. V was pared by 4 bases and J by 0 bases, with 3 bases of the junction left unmatched. Germline assignment: CDR1 MDHEN and CDR2 SYDVKM. This CDR3 is 14 amino acids long. CDR3 DNA: TGTGCCAGCAGTTCCTGGGACAGCTCCTACGAGCAGTACTTC. This encodes CASSSWDSSYEQYF.

This chain's CDR3 is CASSLDPSYEQYF. Here the CDR3 DNA reads TGTGCCAGCAGCTTGGACCCCTCCTACGAGCAGTACTTC. V and J are TRBV9 and TRBJ2-7; no firm D call. The CDR3 sequence is 13 residues long. V lost 4 bases and J 0 bases, leaving 8 bases between the germline ends. CDR1 is SGDLS and CDR2 is YYNGEE in the germline V gene.

CDR3 sequence reads: CASSFSKEADTQYF. The CDR3 DNA sequence: TGCGCCAGCAGCTTTTCTAAAGAGGCAGATACGCAGTATTTT. The chain has TRBV5-1 and TRBJ2-3; D remains unclear. The CDR3 extends over 14 amino acids. In germline, CDR1 is SGHRS, CDR2 YFSETQ. Trimming left V 2 bases short and J 4 bases short, with 11 bases between.

This sequence joins TRBV6-1 and TRBJ2-5, with TRBD2 as a possible D gene (6 bases). Trimming removed 2 bases at V and 3 bases at J, with 16 bases between. This CDR3 has 16 residues. The germline CDR1 and CDR2 sequences are MNHNS and SASEGT. The DNA for the CDR3 is TGTGCCAGCAGTGAACGTATGGGGGGATTTGAAGAGACCCAGTACTTC. This translates into CASSERMGGFEETQYF.

The chain has TRBV24-1 and TRBJ2-5; tentative D call: TRBD1 (5 bases). This CDR3 is built from 15 residues. V was pared by 4 bases and J by 0 bases, with 11 bases between. Germline V gives CDR1 KGHDR, CDR2 SFDVKD. In nucleotides, the CDR3 is TGTGCCACCAGTGAAGGGGCCCACAACCAAGAGACCCAGTACTTC. The encoded protein is CATSEGAHNQETQYF.

This clone was seen a single time. The chain is built from TRBV14 and TRBJ2-3; D perhaps matches TRBD2 (6 bases). Germline-derived CDR1 and CDR2 are SGHDN and FVKESK. Deletions cut 6 bases from V and 1 base from J, with 14 bases between. This CDR3 has 15 amino acids. CDR3 amino acids: CASSRRDFRTDTQYF. CDR3 nucleotides: TGTGCCAGCAGTCGCCGGGACTTCCGCACAGATACGCAGTATTTT.

The CDR3, as DNA: TGTGCCAGCAGTTTAAGTAACCTCTATGGCTACACCTTC. Its translation is CASSLSNLYGYTF. This chain uses TRBV27 with TRBJ1-2; D remains unclear. Trimming left V 2 bases short and J 4 bases short, with 8 bases between. Germline loops: CDR1 MNHEY, CDR2 SMNVEV (reference sequence). This CDR3 has 13 amino acids.

This clone was counted once. The chain employs TRBV30 and TRBJ1-6, with 7 bases lining up with TRBD1. V gave up 0 bases and J gave up 5 bases; unmatched junction bases: 4. This CDR3 is 15 amino acids long. Per germline, CDR1 GTSNPN and CDR2 SVGIG (reference sequence). The CDR3 DNA follows: TGTGCCTGGAGTGTGGTAGGGGGCCATAATTCACCCCTCCACTTT. Translation gives CAWSVVGGHNSPLHF. The variable domain in full, completed from reference TRBV30 and TRBJ1-6, reads SQTIHQWPATLVQPVGSPLSLECTVEGTSNPNLYWYRQAAGRGLQLLFYSVGIGQISSEVPQNLSASRPQDRQFILSSKKLLLSDSGFYLCAWSVVGGHNSPLHFGNGTRLTVT.

The genes are TRBV28 and TRBJ1-1; D is uncertain. This CDR3 spans 12 amino acids. Germline values: CDR1 MDHEN, CDR2 SYDVKM. With 2 bases removed from V and 2 bases from J, the gap between germline ends came to 3 bases. CDR3 sequence reads: CASSLINTEAFF. CDR3 sequence (DNA): TGTGCCAGCAGTTTAATTAACACTGAAGCTTTCTTT.